Here is one TCR beta chain with its context. Its antigen remains undetermined. No clone much larger than this one lies a single base away; base qualities are absent. This sample is drawn from a study of cytomegalovirus exposure and HLA in healthy donors (dated by TCRdb to 2017 to 2019). About the study as a whole: An earlier analysis of roughly 630 of the donors reported approximately 300 Gb of sequence data and approximately 110 million unique TCR beta sequences from about 180 million T cells. Approximately 310 gigabases of sequencing data and 70 million to 95 million unique TCR sequences made up an early release that covered 500 to 700 HLA-typed donors. The genetic ancestry cluster associated with self-reported Caucasian donors included about 84% of the 398 genotyped donors. The aim of the study was to test whether cataloging public T cell receptors could identify signatures of past pathogen exposure. The study profiled the T cell repertoires of under 700 subjects by immunosequencing and related them to cytomegalovirus serostatus. Along with the approximately 600-subject first cohort, a separate validation cohort of approximately 110 different subjects was used. To predict cytomegalovirus infection status, the study combined high-throughput TCR immunosequencing, statistical association of individual TCRs with disease status, and machine learning. A later analysis re-examined previously published TCR beta repertoires from about 670 donors and added high-resolution HLA genotyping to investigate patterns of TCR occurrence. The later analysis used no new phenotypic data to find candidate immune exposures, relying instead on TCR beta sequences and their occurrence across donors. In an earlier analysis of roughly 600 of the donors, high-throughput TCR beta sequencing was used to judge whether each TCR beta V gene segment behaved as functional or pseudogenic. Alongside the repertoire data, information on donor age, sex, ethnicity and CMV serostatus was compiled. Genome-wide SNP genotypes for about three fifths of the roughly 700 donors were used in a later genetic analysis, which treated that subset as a discovery cohort. Every repertoire in the discovery cohort had been generated on one and the same sequencing platform. Both class I and class II loci were covered by HLA typing, at four-digit resolution. Typing coverage varied by locus: roughly 629-630 donors for A, B, C, DRB1 and DQB1; some 520 for DQA1; over 600 for DPA1; roughly 450 for DPB1. Roughly five DR-DQ haplotypes were handled as single units for association and clustering because linkage in the cohort was strong. Across about 370 genotyped donors of the cohort, an average of approximately 220,000 unique TCR beta nucleotide sequences per donor were sequenced, and 15% to 20% of those sequences were non-productive.

The CDR3 covers 18 residues, taking in both the cysteine and the phenylalanine. Of the read, only the CDR3 DNA is kept; its 54 bases are in frame from base 1. Trimming leaves V shorter by 4 bases and J shorter by 0 bases, with the junction holding 13 bases beyond the gene matches. As encoded in the germline V gene, CDR1 is LGHNA while CDR2 is YNFKEQ. The cohort consisted of 650 to 700 healthy bone marrow donors. All cohort members were sampled while nominally healthy, although unrecorded immune exposures were likely present. The donor was CMV seropositive and belonged to the group of around 300 seropositive cohort members. Each donor provided a peripheral blood sample, and peripheral blood mononuclear cells were used for TCR beta sequencing. Genomic DNA extraction from the blood cell samples was performed with the Qiagen DNeasy Blood Extraction Kit. Study-wide conclusions, independent of this receptor: An earlier analysis of approximately 570 of the donors showed that most TCR beta V segments appeared in productive rearrangements either about 87% or about 30% of the time, which broadly matched IMGT annotations. In a later analysis, most CMV-associated TCR beta chains were found to appear HLA-restricted, with HLA associations seemingly driven largely by CMV exposure. Specific HLA alleles were associated with 16,951 TCR beta sequences at a false discovery rate of 0.05 in a later analysis. Several of the top co-occurrence clusters appeared to be linked to parvovirus B19, influenza, CMV and Epstein-Barr virus, according to a later analysis. HLA typing was unavailable for some donors at each locus, so association tests used only the typed subset. The sequencing pipeline was judged likely to have produced a cluster of highly shared sequence variants as a technical artifact. Because counts were too low, about 18 rarely observed V segments, including chromosome 9 orphons, were left out of the earlier analysis of a few hundred of the donors. An association between a missense DCLRE1C variant and V-gene and J-gene trimming of TCR beta chains was found in a later genetic analysis and replicated in an independent cohort. Most TCR sequences were observed very rarely across donors, whereas some public TCRs were present in many individuals. Strong co-occurrence of HLA alleles, especially DR and DQ, made assigning TCR associations to individual alleles difficult. This cohort had only TCR beta chains sequenced, and the lack of alpha or paired-chain data limited which features could be detected. Because the 87-base-pair reads could not distinguish some IMGT-functional V segments, including TRBV6-2 and TRBV6-3, those segments were excluded. A few of the identified cytomegalovirus-associated TCR beta chains were confirmed in vitro to be specific for cytomegalovirus antigens. It was suggested by the authors that the approach could potentially be generalized to other disease states and immunological phenotypes. For the cohort, immune exposure information was limited to CMV serostatus. A further reported finding was that TCR beta sequences accurately predicted the HLA-A and HLA-B alleles for most subjects in the first cohort. Compared with equally common non-associated chains, HLA-associated TCR beta chains in a later analysis were more clonally expanded and had lower generation probabilities. Linkage disequilibrium might explain the correlated functional status among segregating V segments, but an unknown experimental factor could not be ruled out. In a later analysis, the rate of TCR association differed among HLA loci, with DRB1 alleles having the most associated TCRs and HLA-C alleles having the fewest. Roughly uniform sequencing depth across donors was assumed in presence/absence analyses, although this assumption may not hold. Cytomegalovirus status was reported to be diagnosed by the classifier with high specificity and sensitivity in both the original and validation cohorts. A total of fewer than 200 TCR beta chains were listed by the study as associated with cytomegalovirus. According to a later genetic analysis, donors in an Asian-associated ancestry cluster had fewer N-insertions in productive TCRs than the roughly 670-donor mean.

The library was prepared using the immunoSEQ multiplex PCR assay. For the multiplex PCR, a mixture combining 60 forward primers for TCR Vbeta segments and 13 reverse primers for TCR Jbeta segments was used. A multiplex PCR assay on genomic DNA amplified the CDR3 region of rearranged TCR beta genes. The amplified TCR beta libraries were sequenced on the Illumina HiSeq System as 87-base-pair reads. The original methods were these. A later analysis counted tens of millions of unique TCR beta chains across the 700 or so repertoires, and around 9.9 million of these chains were shared by at least two donors. Raw reads were error-corrected and collapsed into unique sequences with a nearest-neighbor algorithm that merged closely related sequences to remove PCR and sequencing errors. CDR3 sequences were aligned to IMGT reference sequences to assign V, D and J gene segments. For a sequence to be retained, at least a six-nucleotide match to both a V gene segment and a J gene segment was required. A rearrangement counted as productive if the CDR3 had no stop codons and remained in frame with V and J, and every other rearrangement counted as non-productive. Following IMGT convention, CDR3 was defined as the stretch from the second conserved V-encoded cysteine up to the conserved J-encoded phenylalanine. The earlier analysis of fewer than 750 of the donors excluded sequences that lacked an unambiguous match to a single V gene segment. An earlier analysis of several hundred of the donors called V segments functional above 56.7% productive rearrangements and segregating when the between-donor standard deviation exceeded 5%. A statistical classification framework was built for diagnosing cytomegalovirus status from the catalog of TCR beta chain sequences. In a later analysis, V and J genes were assigned by comparing TCR nucleotide sequences against IMGT/GENE-DB human TR gene sequences. The TCRdist pipeline was used in a later analysis to assign CDR3 sequences and most-parsimonious VDJ recombination scenarios. In a later analysis, each TCR beta chain was defined by its CDR3 amino acid sequence together with its V-gene family, and reads lacking a unique V-gene family were excluded. A later analysis removed over 500 highly shared, low-generation-probability nucleotide sequences to deal with suspected cross-contamination and a sequencing artifact. In a later analysis, a clonal expansion index was calculated for each public chain from normalized within-repertoire ranks of inferred template counts. In a later analysis, generation probabilities were computed using a VDJ recombination model fitted to out-of-frame rearrangements, and the results were checked against IGoR. In a later analysis, hypergeometric tests were used to score TCR-TCR, TCR-HLA and TCR-CMV co-occurrence, with a repertoire-size bias correction applied to TCR pairs. To estimate false discovery rates, a later analysis permuted the HLA or CMV assignments 20 times. In a later analysis, co-occurring TCRs were grouped using DBSCAN, with TCRdist sequence similarity added in when clustering inside HLA-allele-positive subsets. Repertoires with fewer than 30,000 or more than 120,000 public chains, plus five repertoires with anomalous nucleotide sharing, were excluded from co-occurrence clustering. The table comes from immuneACCESS by way of TCRdb, which keeps in-frame sequences with V and J called. Part of the clones is missing from these tables; in studies checked, under half for an unresolved V gene and the rest for unknown reasons. V, J and clone size were drawn from that table, and D and trimming were deduced from the DNA. The table for this sample lists roughly 200,000 clones; more than 75% of them were counted only once. Jointly, the top ten make up roughly 3.6% of the sample.

The rearranged segments are TRBV4-2 and TRBJ2-3; 7 middle bases align to TRBD1. The receptor's source is a man aged 35-49 years in good health and CMV-seropositive. The source material was PBMCs. In nucleotide form, the sequence is TGTGCCAGCAGCCGACGACAGGGATCCCTAACTAGCACAGATACGCAGTATTTT. The translation is CASSRRQGSLTSTDTQYF.